This TCR beta chain emerged from a study of T cells after somatic rescue of genetic block. Clones were sequenced by immunoSEQ multiplex PCR, and TCRdb holds only the in-frame ones, with some missing. The top ten hold around 20% of the sample, which has 10,000 to 15,000 clones, over 60% seen once. This clone occurred once. CDR3 length: 15 amino acids. CDR1 is SEHNR, CDR2 FQNEAQ, per germline (reference sequence). V lost 4 bases and J lost 2; bases outside the gene matches: 5. This TCR derives from a boy under 18. This chain connects TRBV7-9 to TRBJ2-4, with 7 bases aligning to TRBD1. The material sequenced was peripheral blood mononuclear cells (PBMCs). This chain's CDR3 is CASSSRQGTKNIQYF. For the CDR3, the DNA is TGTGCCAGCAGCTCCCGACAGGGAACCAAAAACATTCAGTACTTC.